The present T cell receptor (beta chain) was sequenced within a study of shared clonotypes between healthy human individuals (TCRdb year 2020). With respect to the entire study: The cohort comprised two women and a few men aged 18 to 49 years. For each donor, CD4 naive and CD4 memory were each given three plates, CD8 naive was given two plates, and CD8 memory was given one plate. To estimate repertoire size and how much clonotype sharing occurs between individuals, the study deeply sequenced the blood TCR repertoires of about 5 healthy adults. Libraries were prepared and TCR repertoires were sequenced by different laboratories using diverse techniques, in order to increase sequencing depth and limit assay-specific biases. Per donor, leukapheresis produced somewhere between about 0.94 and 8.9 billion PBMCs.

Healthy HIV-negative adults with no recently reported acute infections or vaccinations were included as donors. All donors were Caucasian adults living in Nashville, Tennessee, USA. Magnetic negative selection was used to enrich CD4+ T cells, after which naive cells were positively selected on CD45RA and the negative fraction became the memory subset. Blood was collected by leukapheresis, and PBMCs were isolated by Ficoll-Histopaque density gradient centrifugation and then cryopreserved in liquid nitrogen vapor phase. Analytical flow cytometry was used to check the purity and quantity of each magnetically sorted T cell population. Genomic DNA was isolated from each sorted fraction and quantified by UV absorbance on a Nanodrop 2000c. Overall study outcomes, separate from this receptor: Naive subsets generally had larger estimated clonotype richness than memory subsets did. Based on pairwise subsampling, the degree of clonotype sharing among donors was expected to be affected by sequencing depth. Even with the large sequencing depth, rarefaction of the sorted-subset datasets indicated that sequencing was incomplete. Clonotypes shared by all four sorted-subset donors showed higher generation probabilities than non-shared clonotypes. Sampling was restricted to blood, and TCR repertoires in tissues likely differ from the TCR repertoires found in blood. Around 5% of naive CD4, 3.5% of naive CD8, approximately 2% of memory CD4, and approximately 0.4% of memory CD8 clonotypes were shared across several donors. The genetic and exposure-history diversity represented was limited by the small number of donors.

Reading from cysteine to phenylalanine, the CDR3 counts 20 amino acids. The entry retains the CDR3 DNA only, 60 bases that are in frame from base 1. Per the germline V gene (reference sequence), PRHDT is the CDR1 and FYEKMQ is the CDR2. V was cut back by 2 bases and J by 0 bases, leaving a gap of 26 bases between them. Using the deep immunoSEQ assay, multiplex PCR amplified TCR CDR3 regions from genomic DNA. Genomic DNA extracted from each cell subset was distributed evenly over all wells of several immunoSEQ 96-well plates, and each plate served as one replicate. For sorted subsets, approximately 200 ng of genomic DNA, equivalent to roughly 30,000 T cell genomes, went into each replicate PCR. The purified libraries were quantified using a Qubit 3.0 fluorometer, sized with a Bioanalyzer 2100, and then quantified again using the KAPA Library Quantification kit. Every immunoSEQ 96-well plate was sequenced on a dedicated single-read 150-cycle Illumina NextSeq 550 flow cell. The source study handled its data this way. The immunoSEQ output contained only junctional sequences without quality scores, so filtering could not match that applied to full-length reads. To assign V/J genes and CDR3, sequences were annotated against IMGT germline references using PyIR, a Python wrapper for IgBLAST v1.9. Reads were removed for weak V/J assignments (E-value above 1e-6), missing CDR3, stop codons, out-of-frame junctions, or ambiguous translated residues. V3J clonotypes were defined as sequences sharing the same inferred V gene, J gene, and CDR3 amino acid sequence. The percentage overlap between two repertoires was calculated by dividing the number of shared unique clonotypes by the size of the smaller repertoire. Richness of each repertoire was evaluated using RTK rarefaction, the Chao1 estimator, and Recon v2.1 estimates of unobserved clonotypes. For all TCRbeta clonotypes obtained by the gDNA method from four donors, generation probabilities were computed with OLGA. TCRdb carries this immuneACCESS record with in-frame sequences only. Its versions omit some clonotypes, under half of them owing to an unresolved V gene in the studies checked, with the rest unexplained. The DNA gave D and trimming, while V, J and clone size come from that table. The sample yields hundreds of thousands of clones; around 67% were counted once. The top ten clones comprise about 9.4% of the sample.

This clone was counted a few times. Its antigen target is currently unknown. One base away there is no much larger clone; base qualities are not given. This receptor was taken from a man aged 30 to 39 in good health. The chain employs TRBV13 and TRBJ2-7, with the D gene tentatively TRBD1 or TRBD2, based on 9 matching bases in each. Sequencing was carried out using memory CD4+ T cells sorted from blood. The cell subset or site label, read with the paper, signifies: CD45RA-negative fraction. The nucleotide sequence is TGTGCCAGCAGCTTACTCGGGACAGGGTTAGCGGGAGCGAACTCCTACGAGCAGTACTTC. Translated, this is CASSLLGTGLAGANSYEQYF. Here the CDR3 is joined to the reference TRBV13 and TRBJ2-7 genes, and the full variable domain is: AAGVIQSPRHLIKEKRETATLKCYPIPRHDTVYWYQQGPGQDPQFLISFYEKMQSDKGSIPDRFSAQQFSDYHSELNMSSLELGDSALYFCASSLLGTGLAGANSYEQYFGPGTRLTVT.